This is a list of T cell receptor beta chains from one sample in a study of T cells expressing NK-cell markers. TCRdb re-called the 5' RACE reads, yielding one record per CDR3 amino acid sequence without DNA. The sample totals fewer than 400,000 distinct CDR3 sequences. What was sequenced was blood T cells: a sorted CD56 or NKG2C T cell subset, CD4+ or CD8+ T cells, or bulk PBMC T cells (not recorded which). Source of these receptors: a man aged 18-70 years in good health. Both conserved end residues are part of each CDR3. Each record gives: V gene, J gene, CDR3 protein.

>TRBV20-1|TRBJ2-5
CSATNSRLVGGETQYF
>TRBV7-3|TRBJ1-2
CASSLEGAGTYDF
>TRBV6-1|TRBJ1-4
CASSERHRGEKLFF
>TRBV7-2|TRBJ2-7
CASRTRDRGGEQYF
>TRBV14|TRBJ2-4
CASSPQTGHIQYF
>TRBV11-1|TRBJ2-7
CASSSTFRGLVPSYEQYF
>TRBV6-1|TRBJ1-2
CASREQGLDNYGYTF
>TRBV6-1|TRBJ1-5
CASSVDRGGNQPQHF
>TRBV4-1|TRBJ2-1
CASSQTRGQPVYNEQFF
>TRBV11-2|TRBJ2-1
CASSLKTGVVDEQFF
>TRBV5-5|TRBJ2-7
CASSFSWSDEQYF
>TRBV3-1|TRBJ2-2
CASSSARVDTGELFF
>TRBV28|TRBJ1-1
CASRPTWRGIGTEAFF
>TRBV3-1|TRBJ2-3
CASSPLGGLSSTDTQYF
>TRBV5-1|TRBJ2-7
CASSGGTGGIIGEQYF
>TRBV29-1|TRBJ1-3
CSVVKGTGNTIYF
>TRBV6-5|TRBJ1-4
CASSYYTGRAEKLFF
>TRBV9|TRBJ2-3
CASSASGVSTDTQYF
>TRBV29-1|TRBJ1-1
CSVDRGSGAFF
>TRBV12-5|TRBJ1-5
CASGLTGRSNQPQHF
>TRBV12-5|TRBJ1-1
CASGPRRAGARTKVAEAFF
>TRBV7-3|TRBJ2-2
CASSGRTGFTKELFF
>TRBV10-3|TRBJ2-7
CAIRQGAEEQYF
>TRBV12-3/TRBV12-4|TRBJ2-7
CAIGGGRGVYEQYF
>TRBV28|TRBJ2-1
CATQSGGAIYEQFF
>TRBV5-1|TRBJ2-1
CASSLAGDSRSREQFF
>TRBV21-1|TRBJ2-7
CASIQGRGQYF
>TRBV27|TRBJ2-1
CASSLFRRGLLVGPDNEQFF
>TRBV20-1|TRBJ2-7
CSAFIGASYEQYF
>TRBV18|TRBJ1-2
CASSLQGARGYTF
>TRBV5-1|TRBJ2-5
CASSSGLPPETQYF
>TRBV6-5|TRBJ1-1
CASSYSGGSLNTEAFF
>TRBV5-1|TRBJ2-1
CASSLSFRQGSSNEQFF
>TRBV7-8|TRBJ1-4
CASSLMTGENEKLFF
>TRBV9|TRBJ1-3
CASSPQVWASGNTIYF
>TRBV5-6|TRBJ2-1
CASSYRLSPGQAYNEQFF
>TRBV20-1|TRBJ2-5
CSAEDRGGETQYF
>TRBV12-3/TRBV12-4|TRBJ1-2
CASSEDRDRGRWDLYGYTF
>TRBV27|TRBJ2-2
CASRPLGGGGTGELFF
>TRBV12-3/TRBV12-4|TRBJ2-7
CASSPGPAGNEQYF
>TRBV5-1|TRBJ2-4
CASSSLRDGEQYF
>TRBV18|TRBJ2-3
CASSPGVGDTQYF
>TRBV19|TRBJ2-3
CASSIVGTGMSDTQYF
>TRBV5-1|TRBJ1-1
CASSLSRTATEAFF
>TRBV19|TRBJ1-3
CASQVGPGNTIYF
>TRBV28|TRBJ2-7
CATLVSGTYEQYF
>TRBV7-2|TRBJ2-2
CASRTGSLAGAGELFF
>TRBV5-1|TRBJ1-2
CASTPGTGGEFFYGYTF